The 20 T cell receptor beta chains listed next were all sequenced from one sample in a study of CD8 T cells in ankylosing spondylitis. TCRdb itself ran the 5' RACE reads through MiXCR, one entry per CDR3 protein. The sample includes 220,000 or so distinct CDR3 sequences, 10% of them seen just once. The sample taken for sequencing was blood, either unsorted or a sorted T cell fraction (not recorded which). Receptors were obtained from a male donor with ankylosing spondylitis or in good health (not recorded which).

This clonotype came up many times. The chain employs TRBV5-1 and TRBJ1-6; D gene ambiguous. There are 15 residues in the CDR3. The V end lost 1 base, the J end lost 10 bases, and 15 bases lay between the germline ends. In germline, CDR1 is SGHRS, CDR2 YFSETQ. CDR3 DNA: TGCGCCAGCAGCTTGAGTGGGGAAGTGGGATCACCCCTCCACTTT. Translating gives CASSLSGEVGSPLHF.

This clonotype was seen many times. The chain has TRBV6-2 or TRBV6-3 and TRBJ1-1; D not resolved. CDR3 length: 13 amino acids. CDR1 is MNHEY and CDR2 is SVGEGT in the germline V gene. Trimming removed 5 bases from V and 1 base from J, with 8 bases in between. CDR3 sequence: CASSGRSNTEAFF. In DNA, the CDR3 is TGTGCCAGCAGTGGACGGTCGAACACTGAAGCTTTCTTT.

This clonotype was counted a few times. The chain couples TRBV5-5 to TRBJ2-5; D perhaps matches TRBD2 (5 bases). The germline CDR1 and CDR2 sequences are SGHKS and YYEKEE (reference sequence). V dropped 0 bases and J dropped 0 bases, with 9 bases sitting between them. CDR3 length: 15 amino acids. CDR3 DNA sequence: TGTGCCAGCAGCTTGGTCGACGGGGACCAAGAGACCCAGTACTTC. This gives the protein CASSLVDGDQETQYF.

This clonotype came up many times. V and J are TRBV18 and TRBJ2-7; maybe TRBD2 (6 bases). Germline V CDR1 and CDR2: KGHSH, LQKENI. Trimming removed 2 bases at V and 7 bases at J, with 18 bases between. The CDR3 is 15 residues long. The CDR3 region has the DNA TGTGCCAGCTCACCAAACCTCAGGAGGGTTGGAGAGCAGTACTTC. This sequence encodes CASSPNLRRVGEQYF. The complete variable domain, with remaining parts taken from reference TRBV18 and TRBJ2-7, reads NAGVMQNPRHLVRRRGQEARLRCSPMKGHSHVYWYRQLPEEGLKFMVYLQKENIIDESGMPKERFSAEFPKEGPSILRIQQVVRGDSAAYFCASSPNLRRVGEQYFGPGTRLTVT.

About this clonotype itself: This may stem from a read error, because a much larger clone lies one nucleotide away. This sequence joins TRBV2 and TRBJ2-1; tentative D call: TRBD2 (5 bases). The CDR3 runs to 13 residues. Germline V gene sequence: CDR1 SNHLY, CDR2 FYNNEI. Trimming removed 6 bases at V and 0 bases at J, with 6 bases between. The CDR3 region is CASSTSSYNEQFF. In nucleotides, the CDR3 is TGTGCCAGCAGCACTAGCTCCTACAATGAGCAGTTCTTC.

This clonotype was observed many times. The CDR3 region is CASRTSPGANYEQYF. DNA for the CDR3: TGCGCCAGCAGAACTAGCCCGGGGGCTAACTACGAGCAGTACTTC. The V and J genes are TRBV5-1 and TRBJ2-7; D possibly matches TRBD1 or TRBD2 (6 bases each). CDR3 length: 15 amino acids. V dropped 5 bases and J dropped 3 bases, with 18 bases sitting between them. Looked up from germline, CDR1 is SGHRS and CDR2 is YFSETQ.

This chain connects TRBV5-1 to TRBJ1-2, with a weak D call TRBD1 (6 bases). From germline, CDR1 is SGHRS and CDR2 YFSETQ. Trimming took 4 bases from V and 7 from J, leaving 20 bases between them. The length of the CDR3 is 15 residues. The chain's CDR3 is CASSTAGESYGGYTF. Here the CDR3 DNA reads TGCGCCAGCAGCACCGCAGGGGAATCATATGGTGGCTACACCTTC.

This clonotype was seen repeatedly, ten times or more. A much larger clonotype is one base distant, so this may be a read error. The CDR3 is CASSLVGNTDTQYF. The CDR3 DNA is TGTGCCAGCAGCTTAGTGGGGAACACAGATACGCAGTATTTT. The chain recombines TRBV7-2 with TRBJ2-3; D ambiguous. Germline CDR1 is SGHTA and CDR2 is FQGNSA. This CDR3 spans 14 amino acids. Trimming cost V 1 base and J 2 bases, with 7 bases left between them. The entire variable domain, with the rest obtained from reference TRBV7-2 and TRBJ2-3, is as follows: GAGVSQSPSNKVTEKGKDVELRCDPISGHTALYWYRQSLGQGLEFLIYFQGNSAPDKSGLPSDRFSAERTGGSVSTLTIQRTQQEDSAVYLCASSLVGNTDTQYFGPGTRLTVL.

This clonotype showed up many times. DNA for the CDR3: TGTGCCAGCAATCGCCGGGACGGGGGATCGGATGAGCAGTTCTTC. Its translation is CASNRRDGGSDEQFF. The chain has TRBV6-1 and TRBJ2-1, with D possibly TRBD2 on 6 matching bases. V was shortened by 7 bases and J by 8 bases, with 21 bases between the two germline ends. Germline loops: CDR1 MNHNS, CDR2 SASEGT. The CDR3 runs 15 residues.

At least ten counts were recorded for this clonotype. The V and J genes are TRBV29-1 and TRBJ2-1; TRBD1 aligns across 9 bases. Germline assignment: CDR1 SQVTM and CDR2 ANQGSEA. The CDR3 is made up of 13 amino acids. The V segment lost 7 bases and the J segment 4 bases; nucleotides outside the gene matches: 5. The CDR3 DNA reads TGCAGCGCTTCCGGGACAGGGTACAATGAGCAGTTCTTC. It yields the protein CSASGTGYNEQFF.

This chain connects TRBV20-1 to TRBJ2-7, with 11 bases that match TRBD2. CDR1 is DFQATT and CDR2 is SNEGSKA in the germline V gene (reference sequence). The CDR3 extends over 15 amino acids. Unmatched junction bases numbered 4, after V lost 3 bases and J lost 0 bases. Here the CDR3 reads CSASTGLAASYEQYF. CDR3 DNA: TGCAGTGCTAGCACGGGACTAGCGGCCTCCTACGAGCAGTACTTC.

The CDR3 coding sequence is TGTGCCAGCAGCCAACCGGGACAGGGCACAGATACGCAGTATTTT. Translated, it gives CASSQPGQGTDTQYF. The chain combines TRBV28 with TRBJ2-3; 8 positions agree with TRBD1. V trimming: 6 bases; J trimming: 1 base; junction bases outside the gene matches: 6. The CDR3 length is 15 residues. CDR1 MDHEN and CDR2 SYDVKM come from the germline V gene.

The rearrangement uses TRBV28 and TRBJ2-2; D is unclear. V dropped 6 bases and J dropped 7 bases, with 15 bases sitting between them. Germline CDR1 and CDR2: MDHEN and SYDVKM. This CDR3 is 14 amino acids long. The CDR3 loop is CASRNQLGGGELFF. CDR3 DNA sequence: TGTGCCAGCAGAAATCAGCTCGGCGGCGGGGAGCTGTTTTTT.

About this clonotype: A read error may be the cause here, since a much bigger clone is one base away. The chain employs TRBV3-1 and TRBJ1-2, with D perhaps matching TRBD1 (5 bases). V was trimmed by 6 bases and J by 12 bases, leaving 17 bases between them. CDR3 length: 12 residues. Germline lookup yields CDR1 LGHDT and CDR2 YNNKEL (reference sequence). The CDR3 DNA reads TGTGCCAGCAGATCACGGGGGGGAGTTGACACCTTC. It translates to CASRSRGGVDTF.

This clonotype was picked up many times. The chain uses TRBV20-1 and TRBJ2-3, with no clear D. There are 13 residues in the CDR3. V was clipped by 7 bases and J by 0 bases, with 11 bases between them. Looked up from germline, CDR1 is DFQATT and CDR2 is SNEGSKA (reference sequence). The CDR3 bases are TGCAGTGGGGTTGATACTAGCACAGATACGCAGTATTTT. Translation: CSGVDTSTDTQYF.

This clonotype was counted at least ten times. This rearrangement joins TRBV18 to TRBJ1-2, with D uncertain. Germline V CDR1 and CDR2: KGHSH, LQKENI. CDR3 length: 13 amino acids. The germline V and J ends were trimmed by 0 bases and 7 bases, with 9 bases remaining between them. CDR3 residues: CASSPPLVGGYTF. The CDR3 DNA reads as TGTGCCAGCTCACCACCGTTGGTTGGTGGCTACACCTTC.

The sample holds many counts of this clonotype. J is TRBJ1-2 and V is TRBV20-1; D possibly corresponds to TRBD1 (5 bases). The V and J ends lost 5 bases and 2 bases respectively, with 6 bases between them. The length of the CDR3 is 11 residues. Germline lookup yields CDR1 DFQATT and CDR2 SNEGSKA (reference sequence). The CDR3 DNA is TGCAGTGCTCAGGGCAACTATGGCTACACCTTC. Residues: CSAQGNYGYTF.

In this sample, this clonotype turned up many times. The chain joins TRBV12-3 or TRBV12-4 to TRBJ2-3, with 9 bases lining up with TRBD1. This CDR3 is built from 15 residues. With 6 bases clipped from V and 1 base from J, the junction kept 5 bases outside the gene matches. This CDR3 is CASRNTGGGTDTQYF. The CDR3, as DNA: TGTGCCAGCAGGAATACAGGGGGCGGCACAGATACGCAGTATTTT.

This clonotype was detected many times. The rearrangement uses TRBV7-9 and TRBJ1-1, with D hard to call. CDR3 length: 14 residues. Trimming pared 3 bases from V and 2 bases from J, leaving 10 bases between. Per the germline V gene, CDR1 is SEHNR and CDR2 is FQNEAQ (reference sequence). The CDR3 DNA follows: TGTGCCAGCAGCTTGCCAGATCGAAACACTGAAGCTTTCTTT. It encodes CASSLPDRNTEAFF.

In its sample, this clonotype was seen many times. The V and J genes are TRBV20-1 and TRBJ2-3; D is uncertain. Trimming cost V 3 bases and J 4 bases, with 8 bases left between them. The CDR3 spans 12 residues. Per germline, CDR1 DFQATT and CDR2 SNEGSKA (reference sequence). In nucleotides, the CDR3 is TGCAGTGCTAGTCCGATGGCAGATACGCAGTATTTT. This gives the protein CSASPMADTQYF.